This T cell receptor beta chain was sequenced in a study of control samples from healthy donors and cancer patients. Sequenced by immunoSEQ multiplex PCR; TCRdb stores in-frame clones only, minus some. This sample has about 85,000 clones, with roughly nine tenths found just once. V trimming: 4 bases; J trimming: 6 bases; junction bases outside the gene matches: 7. This CDR3 contains 14 residues. CDR1 and CDR2 (germline): SGHNT, YYREEE (reference sequence). The TCR comes from a woman aged 60-75 years in good health. Sequenced material: blood. V gene TRBV5-4 combines with J gene TRBJ1-2; 9 nucleotides agree with TRBD1. The DNA for the CDR3 is TGTGCCAGCAGCGCCCGGACAGGGGCTAATGGCTACACCTTC. Translation: CASSARTGANGYTF.